This T cell receptor beta chain was obtained from a study of type 1 regulatory T cells. Trimming took off 6 bases at V and 0 bases at J, with 17 bases between the two ends. Germline CDR1 reads DFQATT; CDR2 reads SNEGSKA (reference sequence). The CDR3 runs to 15 residues. This clonotype was observed a handful of times. Its specificity is not known. Each CDR3 protein is one row after TCRdb ran MiXCR on the reads. Counted here are roughly 68,000 distinct CDR3 sequences, around 63% occurring once; the ten biggest clones make up about 7.3%. Sequenced: cultured T cells, either the whole culture or a sorted T cell fraction (not recorded which). Specified subset: Tr1-enriched cell product generated in vitro against host alloantigens. J is TRBJ2-5 and V is TRBV20-1, with D perhaps TRBD2 (5 bases). The clonotype originates from a human donor in good health. In nucleotides, the CDR3 is TGCAGTGCCAAGGACTGGAGAATCAACCAAGAGACCCAGTACTTC. Translated: CSAKDWRINQETQYF.